Below, 23 T cell receptor beta chains from the same sample are listed, as sequenced in a study of cytomegalovirus exposure and HLA in healthy donors. The study ran its PCR with 60 Vbeta and 13 Jbeta primers. Libraries were prepared by immunoSEQ multiplex PCR; TCRdb keeps only in-frame clonotypes and omits some of them. Of 100,000 or so clones listed, around 81% were seen once; the top ten hold around 2%. Sequencing input: PBMCs. These receptors were taken from a young man in good health and CMV-seronegative.

The chain has TRBV11-3 and TRBJ2-5; a possible D gene is TRBD2 (6 bases). V lost 4 bases, J lost 5 bases, and 11 bases lay in between. Per germline, CDR1 SGHNT and CDR2 YENEEA. CDR3 length equals 13 residues. The CDR3 DNA follows: TGTGCCAGCAGCTCACTAGCTGGGGAGACCCAGTACTTC. It codes for CASSSLAGETQYF.

This clone was counted a few times. The CDR3 DNA reads as TGTGCCAGTGCCTCCGGCGGCAACTATGGCTACACCTTC. Residues: CASASGGNYGYTF. The rearrangement uses TRBV19 and TRBJ1-2, with D hard to call. Trimming removed 8 bases at V and 2 bases at J, with 12 bases between. In germline, CDR1 is LNHDA, CDR2 SQIVND (reference sequence). The CDR3 contains 13 residues.

This rearrangement joins TRBV5-1 to TRBJ2-7, with 8 nucleotides matching TRBD1. Germline values: CDR1 SGHRS, CDR2 YFSETQ. The CDR3 runs to 15 residues. V gave up 6 bases and J gave up 1 base; unmatched junction bases: 9. This chain's CDR3 is CASTADRGGSYEQYF. CDR3 nucleotide sequence: TGCGCCAGCACCGCCGACAGGGGAGGATCCTACGAGCAGTACTTC.

In its sample, this clone was seen once. The chain uses TRBV10-3 and TRBJ2-3; TRBD2 aligns across 9 bases. This CDR3 contains 15 residues. Germline values: CDR1 ENHRY, CDR2 SYGVKD. Unmatched junction bases numbered 9, after V lost 10 bases and J lost 1 base. The CDR3 coding sequence is TGTGCCACCCAGGGAGCGGGGGGACGCACAGATACGCAGTATTTT. Translation gives CATQGAGGRTDTQYF.

The chain combines TRBV19 with TRBJ1-5; weak D call: TRBD1 (5 bases). The germline CDR1 and CDR2 sequences are LNHDA and SQIVND (reference sequence). CDR3 length: 16 residues. Between the trimmed V and J ends, which lost 3 bases and 3 bases, there was a span of 15 bases. The CDR3 DNA reads TGTGCCAGTAGTATGCCGGGGGACGGTGTCAATCAGCCCCAGCATTTT. Amino acids: CASSMPGDGVNQPQHF.

The chain uses TRBV9 and TRBJ1-6; a weak D match, TRBD1 (6 bases). V lost 4 bases to trimming and J lost 7 bases, with 24 bases between them. CDR3 length: 18 amino acids. Germline values: CDR1 SGDLS, CDR2 YYNGEE. CDR3 in DNA: TGTGCCAGCAGCCGACTTGGACAGTCCCTTCGTGGGAATTCACCCCTCCACTTT. Translated: CASSRLGQSLRGNSPLHF.

This clone turned up a few times. CDR3 DNA: TGTGCCAGCAGCCCAGTGGGGGGGACGGAGGTGGGGGGCTACACCTTC. It translates to CASSPVGGTEVGGYTF. The chain couples TRBV4-2 to TRBJ1-2; TRBD1 might be the D (5 bases). Between the trimmed V and J ends, which lost 4 bases and 8 bases, there was a span of 23 bases. Germline CDR1 LGHNA, CDR2 YNFKEQ. This CDR3 is built from 16 residues.

This rearrangement joins TRBV15 to TRBJ2-5; TRBD2 matches 12 bases. V trimming: 5 bases; J trimming: 2 bases; junction bases outside the gene matches: 3. Germline V gene sequence: CDR1 LNHNV, CDR2 YYDKDF (reference sequence). This CDR3 has 15 residues. The CDR3: CATSPSGGGQETQYF. The CDR3 DNA is TGTGCCACCAGCCCTAGCGGGGGGGGACAAGAGACCCAGTACTTC.

The J gene is TRBJ2-5, the V gene TRBV2, with TRBD1 matching over 7 bases. J was trimmed by 3 bases and V by 4 bases; bases with no gene match: 11. Per the germline V gene, CDR1 is SNHLY and CDR2 is FYNNEI. The CDR3 consists of 16 residues. The DNA for the CDR3 is TGTGCCAGCAGTGGATTTCCGGGACAGAGAGAAGAGACCCAGTACTTC. It translates to CASSGFPGQREETQYF.

This clone was observed once. This chain connects TRBV18 to TRBJ1-2; no reliable D call. This CDR3 spans 13 amino acids. V shed 0 bases and J shed 7 bases, with 9 bases lying between them. In germline, CDR1 is KGHSH, CDR2 LQKENI. For the CDR3, the DNA is TGTGCCAGCTCACCACCGGCCGAGGGTGGCTACACCTTC. Its protein is CASSPPAEGGYTF.

Note on this clone: This sample includes further DNA sequences coding for the same CDR3. The chain employs TRBV6-1 and TRBJ1-5; D gene ambiguous. This CDR3 region has 14 residues. The germline V gene encodes CDR1 MNHNS and CDR2 SASEGT. The V gene lost 6 bases and the J gene lost 0 bases, with 9 bases spanning the gap. Here the CDR3 reads CASRSEYSNQPQHF. DNA for the CDR3: TGTGCCAGCAGATCGGAGTATAGCAATCAGCCCCAGCATTTT.

CDR3 loop: CASSLYRYNQPQHF. The CDR3 region has the DNA TGTGCCAGCAGCCTGTACAGGTACAATCAGCCCCAGCATTTT. The chain has TRBV5-6 and TRBJ1-5; possibly TRBD1 for D (5 bases). V gave up 4 bases and J gave up 3 bases, with 11 bases separating them. This CDR3 has 14 residues. Germline CDR1 and CDR2: SGHDT and YYEEEE.

In its sample, this clone was seen once. This rearrangement joins TRBV1 to TRBJ2-7; the table's D gene call, TRBD2, was not cross checked with the DNA. TRBV1 is described as a pseudogene. The CDR3 runs to 14 residues. CDR3 DNA: TGCACCAGCAGCCATCATCTACCGGGACTCCCAGGCGACTTC. It yields the protein CTSSHHLPGLPGDF.

V usage is TRBV9 and J usage is TRBJ2-1, with TRBD2 matching 11 bases. V lost 3 bases and J lost 3; bases outside the gene matches: 2. The CDR3 runs 15 residues. Per germline, CDR1 SGDLS and CDR2 YYNGEE. CDR3 residues: CASSAGLADYNEQFF. In DNA form, the CDR3 reads TGTGCCAGCAGCGCGGGACTAGCGGACTACAATGAGCAGTTCTTC.

This clone was counted a few times. The chain employs TRBV6-5 and TRBJ1-1, with TRBD1 matching 8 bases. The CDR3 totals 14 residues. Germline CDR1 reads MNHEY; CDR2 reads SVGAGI. Germline trimming cut 2 bases from V and 6 bases from J; bases unmatched to any gene: 5. The DNA for the CDR3 is TGTGCCAGCAGTTACGGACAGGGAGGGGCTGAAGCTTTCTTT. Its translation: CASSYGQGGAEAFF.

V gene TRBV6-1 combines with J gene TRBJ2-2; D is undetermined. CDR1 and CDR2 (germline): MNHNS, SASEGT. V was clipped by 4 bases and J by 6 bases, with 9 bases between them. This CDR3 has 13 residues. The DNA for the CDR3 is TGTGCCAGCAGTGGCAGGTCGGCCGGGGAGCTGTTTTTT. This sequence encodes CASSGRSAGELFF.

The chain has TRBV5-1 and TRBJ1-4; the D gene is possibly TRBD1 (6 bases). Germline V gives CDR1 SGHRS, CDR2 YFSETQ. V lost 4 bases, J lost 4 bases, and 11 bases lay in between. CDR3 length: 14 residues. The CDR3 DNA is TGCGCCAGCAGCCTCACAGGGATTAATGAAAAACTGTTTTTT. It translates to CASSLTGINEKLFF.

The rearrangement links TRBV5-1 to TRBJ1-1, with TRBD1 as a possible D gene (6 bases). The CDR3 is made up of 16 amino acids. From germline, CDR1 is SGHRS and CDR2 YFSETQ. Trimming left V 4 bases short and J 1 base short, with 17 bases between. This CDR3 reads CASSIRPGQTNTEAFF. For the CDR3, the DNA is TGCGCCAGCAGCATCAGACCGGGACAAACGAACACTGAAGCTTTCTTT. Full variable domain (rest looked up from reference TRBV5-1 and TRBJ1-1): KAGVTQTPRYLIKTRGQQVTLSCSPISGHRSVSWYQQTPGQGLQFLFEYFSETQRNKGNFPGRFSGRQFSNSRSEMNVSTLELGDSALYLCASSIRPGQTNTEAFFGQGTRLTVV.

This sequence joins TRBV5-1 and TRBJ2-1; a possible D gene is TRBD1 (6 bases). Looked up from germline, CDR1 is SGHRS and CDR2 is YFSETQ. V was trimmed by 1 base and J by 8 bases, leaving 13 bases between them. The CDR3 runs 14 residues. This CDR3 is CASSLLQGSDEQFF. CDR3 nucleotides: TGCGCCAGCAGCTTGTTGCAGGGGAGCGATGAGCAGTTCTTC.

The chain couples TRBV6-1 to TRBJ1-6; D is unresolved. V was pared by 2 bases and J by 6 bases, with 14 bases between. The CDR3 is 16 amino acids. Germline V lookup: CDR1 MNHNS, CDR2 SASEGT. The CDR3 here is CASSERVLFVNSPLHF. DNA for the CDR3: TGTGCCAGCAGTGAACGGGTCCTCTTTGTTAATTCACCCCTCCACTTT.

The CDR3, as DNA: TGTGCCAGCAGCTCGACAGGCTTAGGGGATGAGCAGTTCTTC. Residues: CASSSTGLGDEQFF. V gene TRBV5-4 combines with J gene TRBJ2-1, with a weak D call TRBD1 (6 bases). This CDR3 has 14 amino acids. Germline assignment: CDR1 SGHNT and CDR2 YYREEE (reference sequence). The V gene lost 3 bases and the J gene lost 8 bases, with 15 bases spanning the gap.

This sequence joins TRBV7-6 and TRBJ1-3; no clear D gene. Germline V lookup: CDR1 SGHVS, CDR2 FNYEAQ. The CDR3 is made up of 16 amino acids. Trimming pared 5 bases from V and 0 bases from J, leaving 14 bases between. The CDR3 sequence is CASSPLGGYSGNTIYF. DNA of the CDR3: TGTGCCAGCAGCCCCCTGGGAGGCTACTCTGGAAACACCATATATTTT.

The V call is TRBV28, the J call TRBJ1-5; 11 nucleotides match TRBD1. The CDR3 consists of 16 residues. The trim removed 5 bases at V and 6 bases at J, leaving 9 bases unmatched. Germline V gene sequence: CDR1 MDHEN, CDR2 SYDVKM. CDR3 DNA sequence: TGTGCCAGCAGTCTCGGGGGGGGACAGGGGGTTCAGCCCCAGCATTTT. Translation gives CASSLGGGQGVQPQHF. The full variable domain, its missing parts supplied by reference TRBV28 and TRBJ1-5, is DVKVTQSSRYLVKRTGEKVFLECVQDMDHENMFWYRQDPGLGLRLIYFSYDVKMKEKGDIPEGYSVSREKKERFSLILESASTNQTSMYLCASSLGGGQGVQPQHFGDGTRLSIL.